These 5 T cell receptor beta chains share one sample of origin, sequenced in a study of response to subunit inactivated influenza vaccine. TCRdb fed the RT-PCR reads into MiXCR, producing one record per CDR3 protein. The sample lists under 550,000 distinct CDR3 sequences, approximately 7.8% occurring once. The sequencing here drew on PBMCs from blood, taken around 2 years after vaccination. Every receptor here comes from a man aged 50-75 years who received an inactivated influenza vaccine.

Ten or more counts support this clonotype. V is TRBV5-4 and J is TRBJ2-5, with D possibly TRBD1 on 5 matching bases. CDR3 length: 13 residues. Germline CDR1 is SGHNT and CDR2 is YYREEE (reference sequence). The V end was cut by 4 bases, the J end by 3 bases, with 10 bases between. DNA for the CDR3: TGTGCCAGCAGCCAAGACAGCGAAGAGACCCAGTACTTC. Translation: CASSQDSEETQYF. The entire variable domain, with the rest obtained from reference TRBV5-4 and TRBJ2-5, is as follows: ETGVTQSPTHLIKTRGQQVTLRCSSQSGHNTVSWYQQALGQGPQFIFQYYREEENGRGNFPPRFSGLQFPNYSSELNVNALELDDSALYLCASSQDSEETQYFGPGTRLLVL.

The chain links TRBV10-2 to TRBJ1-5, with D uncertain. V lost 3 bases and J 3 bases, leaving 9 bases between the germline ends. Germline V lookup: CDR1 WSHSY, CDR2 SAAADI. CDR3 length equals 14 residues. CDR3 amino acids: CASSDKLNNQPQHF. DNA of the CDR3: TGCGCCAGCAGTGATAAGCTGAACAATCAGCCCCAGCATTTT.

J is TRBJ2-1 and V is TRBV2; 7 bases line up with TRBD2. Trimming cost V 7 bases and J 6 bases; bases outside gene matches: 9. This CDR3 has 14 amino acids. Germline lookup yields CDR1 SNHLY and CDR2 FYNNEI. DNA of the CDR3: TGTGCCAGCATTAAGGAGCGGGGCGGCAATGAGCAGTTCTTC. Translated, it gives CASIKERGGNEQFF.

The rearrangement links TRBV7-9 to TRBJ2-5; D may correspond to TRBD1 or TRBD2 (7 bases each). Germline V lookup: CDR1 SEHNR, CDR2 FQNEAQ (reference sequence). The CDR3 is 13 amino acids. V was cut by 5 bases and J by 6 bases, with 13 bases left in between. The CDR3 coding sequence is TGTGCCAGCAGCCCCAGGGGGGGCCAGACCCAGTACTTC. Protein product: CASSPRGGQTQYF.

The chain combines TRBV4-3 with TRBJ2-1; TRBD2 matches at 8 bases. The trim removed 3 bases at V and 4 bases at J, leaving 5 bases unmatched. Germline V CDR1 and CDR2: LGHNA, YSLEER. The CDR3 is 15 residues long. CDR3 sequence: CASSHLIAGYNEQFF. The CDR3 DNA reads as TGCGCCAGCAGCCACCTAATAGCGGGATACAATGAGCAGTTCTTC.